The 25 T cell receptor beta chains listed next were all sequenced from one sample in a study of blood T cell repertoires in COVID-19. The repertoire was sequenced with immunoSEQ multiplex PCR; TCRdb's copy has only in-frame clones and lacks some. Among under 300,000 clones listed, approximately 82% were seen once. The sequenced sample consisted of peripheral blood. Receptor source: a woman aged 18-29 years with acute or convalescent COVID-19.

The J gene is TRBJ2-1, the V gene TRBV13; unclear D gene. Per the germline V gene, CDR1 is PRHDT and CDR2 is FYEKMQ (reference sequence). This CDR3 contains 14 residues. V gave up 3 bases and J gave up 0 bases, with 6 bases separating them. Written as DNA, the CDR3 is TGTGCCAGCAGCTTGGCGGTCTCCTACAATGAGCAGTTCTTC. Its translation is CASSLAVSYNEQFF.

The rearrangement uses TRBV7-8 and TRBJ2-3; 13 bases line up with TRBD2. CDR1 and CDR2 (germline): SGHVS, FQNEAQ. CDR3 size: 19 residues. V lost 1 base, J lost 5 bases, and 12 bases stayed unmatched. Here the CDR3 reads CASSLVGLAGDRDVDTQYF. The CDR3 DNA reads as TGTGCCAGCAGCTTAGTCGGACTAGCGGGAGACCGAGACGTAGATACGCAGTATTTT.

The chain recombines TRBV28 with TRBJ2-5; 11 bases align to TRBD1. Looked up from germline, CDR1 is MDHEN and CDR2 is SYDVKM. There are 14 residues in the CDR3. Germline trimming cut 8 bases from V and 1 base from J; bases unmatched to any gene: 3. The CDR3, as DNA: TGTGCCAGCTGGGACAGGGGGGGCCAAGAGACCCAGTACTTC. It yields the protein CASWDRGGQETQYF.

The J gene is TRBJ2-1, the V gene TRBV2; 8 positions match TRBD1. The germline gives CDR1 SNHLY, CDR2 FYNNEI. The V gene end was trimmed by 8 bases and the J gene end by 7 bases; junction bases not matched to a gene: 13. CDR3 size: 15 residues. The DNA for the CDR3 is TGTGCCAGCTCGACGGGCAGGGGGCTCATGAATGAGCAGTTCTTC. It yields the protein CASSTGRGLMNEQFF.

The rearrangement uses TRBV30 and TRBJ2-1; 10 bases map to TRBD2. From germline, CDR1 is GTSNPN and CDR2 SVGIG (reference sequence). V dropped 0 bases and J dropped 7; count of bases not matched to a gene: 12. This CDR3 region has 17 residues. The CDR3 DNA is TGTGCCTGGAGTGTGTATATTTCTAGCGGGAGCGGGAATGAGCAGTTCTTC. Translating gives CAWSVYISSGSGNEQFF.

The chain employs TRBV7-9 and TRBJ2-3; D is unresolved. Germline V gene sequence: CDR1 SEHNR, CDR2 FQNEAQ (reference sequence). The CDR3 consists of 12 residues. V lost 5 bases, J lost 4 bases, and 7 bases lay in between. CDR3 DNA sequence: TGTGCCAGCAGCCCTATTTCAGATACGCAGTATTTT. It yields the protein CASSPISDTQYF. Full variable domain (missing parts from reference TRBV7-9 and TRBJ2-3): DTGVSQNPRHKITKRGQNVTFRCDPISEHNRLYWYRQTLGQGPEFLTYFQNEAQLEKSRLLSDRFSAERPKGSFSTLEIQRTEQGDSAMYLCASSPISDTQYFGPGTRLTVL.

This clone was seen more than once but under ten times. The rearrangement uses TRBV6-5 and TRBJ2-1; 7 bases are shared with TRBD2. In germline, CDR1 is MNHEY, CDR2 SVGAGI. The CDR3 runs to 14 residues. Losses at the gene ends were 9 bases for V and 2 bases for J; bases not matched to a gene: 7. Here the CDR3 reads CASHGGSAYNEQFF. The CDR3 DNA reads TGTGCCAGTCATGGCGGGAGTGCCTACAATGAGCAGTTCTTC.

This clone was picked up one time. This chain joins TRBV10-3 and TRBJ2-1; the D gene is possibly TRBD2 (6 bases). V was shortened by 8 bases and J by 4 bases, with 15 bases between the two germline ends. The CDR3 sequence is 14 residues long. Germline assignment: CDR1 ENHRY and CDR2 SYGVKD. CDR3 DNA: TGTGCCATCGCAACTAGCCCCCAGTACAATGAGCAGTTCTTC. Translated, it gives CAIATSPQYNEQFF.

The chain recombines TRBV28 with TRBJ2-3, with unresolved D. Trimming took off 6 bases at V and 2 bases at J, with 12 bases between the two ends. From germline, CDR1 is MDHEN and CDR2 SYDVKM. The CDR3 has 14 residues. CDR3 nucleotide sequence: TGTGCCAGCAGCCCCGACAAGCCCACAGATACGCAGTATTTT. As protein: CASSPDKPTDTQYF.

The J gene is TRBJ2-5, the V gene TRBV28; 12 nucleotides match TRBD2. The CDR3 has 16 amino acids. The V gene end was trimmed by 2 bases and the J gene end by 4 bases; junction bases not matched to a gene: 5. Germline V gene data show CDR1 as MDHEN and CDR2 as SYDVKM. The CDR3 reads CASSLLAGGPGETQYF. CDR3 sequence (DNA): TGTGCCAGCAGTTTACTAGCGGGAGGGCCGGGAGAGACCCAGTACTTC.

The chain couples TRBV10-3 to TRBJ2-3; possibly TRBD2 for D (6 bases). The CDR3 covers 13 residues. Trimming pared 6 bases from V and 2 bases from J, leaving 9 bases between. The V gene's germline CDR1 is ENHRY and CDR2 SYGVKD. This CDR3 reads CAISGSSTDTQYF. The CDR3 coding sequence is TGTGCCATCAGCGGGAGCTCCACAGATACGCAGTATTTT.

This clone has more than one count but fewer than ten. The V gene is TRBV27, the J gene TRBJ2-2; TRBD1 is a possible D gene (5 bases). Germline CDR1 and CDR2: MNHEY and SMNVEV (reference sequence). V dropped 5 bases and J dropped 8 bases, with 18 bases sitting between them. The CDR3 has 15 amino acids. DNA of the CDR3: TGTGCCAGCAGTCACAGGCCAGGTCGGGTTGGGGAGCTGTTTTTT. Encoded protein: CASSHRPGRVGELFF.

This chain connects TRBV5-1 to TRBJ1-4; 7 bases are shared with TRBD1. CDR3 size: 14 residues. Unmatched junction bases numbered 1, after V lost 2 bases and J lost 3 bases. Looked up from germline, CDR1 is SGHRS and CDR2 is YFSETQ. The CDR3 spells CASSFGTANEKLFF. The DNA for the CDR3 is TGCGCCAGCAGCTTCGGGACAGCTAATGAAAAACTGTTTTTT.

The rearrangement links TRBV6-6 to TRBJ2-7, with D uncertain. The V gene lost 5 bases and the J gene lost 2 bases, with 16 bases spanning the gap. The CDR3 covers 15 residues. Germline V lookup: CDR1 MNHNY, CDR2 SVGAGI (reference sequence). CDR3 nucleotides: TGTGCCAGCAGTGAGGAACCCCCCGACCCCTACGAGCAGTACTTC. It specifies CASSEEPPDPYEQYF.

The chain employs TRBV7-3 and TRBJ2-1; 13 bases fit TRBD2. Trimming removed 5 bases from V and 7 bases from J; junction bases left unmatched: 8. CDR1 is SGHTA and CDR2 is FQGTGA in the germline V gene. The CDR3 runs to 16 residues. CDR3 bases: TGTGCCAGCAGCCCTTCCGGGACTAGCGGGACGAATGAGCAGTTCTTC. Protein product: CASSPSGTSGTNEQFF.

This clone was counted between two and nine times. CDR3 coding DNA: TGTGCCAGCAGCTATCTAGCGGTAACCAATGAGCAGTTCTTC. Its translation: CASSYLAVTNEQFF. This chain connects TRBV27 to TRBJ2-1; 7 nucleotides align to TRBD2. Germline CDR1 reads MNHEY; CDR2 reads SMNVEV (reference sequence). Losses at the gene ends were 6 bases for V and 6 bases for J; bases not matched to a gene: 8. The CDR3 contains 14 residues.

The chain carries TRBV19 and TRBJ2-1; a weak D match, TRBD2 (5 bases). Looked up from germline, CDR1 is LNHDA and CDR2 is SQIVND (reference sequence). This CDR3 region has 15 residues. Trimming stripped 6 bases from V and 2 bases from J, with 14 bases between. CDR3 sequence (DNA): TGTGCCAGTAGCGGAGGAAAGTTACCCTACAATGAGCAGTTCTTC. Protein: CASSGGKLPYNEQFF.

About this clone: Germline is not matched at one junction end, which may reflect a read error. CDR3 coding DNA: TGTGCCAGTAATCTATTACCTGGACAGGGCAATAAGCAGTTCTTC. Protein: CASNLLPGQGNKQFF. The rearrangement joins TRBV19 to TRBJ2-1; TRBD1 agrees at 8 bases. This CDR3 region has 15 residues. In germline, CDR1 is LNHDA, CDR2 SQIVND (reference sequence).

The CDR3 here is CASSYSVPAADEQFF. Written as DNA, the CDR3 is TGTGCCAGCAGTTACTCGGTCCCAGCGGCCGATGAGCAGTTCTTC. The chain employs TRBV6-6 and TRBJ2-1; a weak D match, TRBD2 (5 bases). The V end lost 0 bases, the J end lost 8 bases, and 14 bases lay between the germline ends. Germline-derived CDR1 and CDR2 are MNHNY and SVGAGI (reference sequence). The CDR3 spans 15 residues.

The chain links TRBV6-2 or TRBV6-3 to TRBJ2-1, with 7 bases identical to TRBD2. This CDR3 contains 15 residues. Germline V gene lookup returns CDR1 MNHEY and CDR2 SVGEGT. V was clipped by 5 bases and J by 3 bases; unmatched bases: 7. The CDR3 is CASSDPSGSYNEQFF. CDR3 coding DNA: TGTGCCAGCAGTGACCCTAGCGGCAGCTACAATGAGCAGTTCTTC.

The chain couples TRBV6-6 to TRBJ1-2; no reliable D call. CDR3 length: 14 residues. The germline V gene encodes CDR1 MNHNY and CDR2 SVGAGI (reference sequence). V was trimmed by 0 bases and J by 1 base, leaving 6 bases between them. The CDR3 loop is CASSYSFGNYGYTF. The DNA of the CDR3 is TGTGCCAGCAGTTACTCGTTCGGTAACTATGGCTACACCTTC.

The genes are TRBV24-1 and TRBJ2-5; 12 bases line up with TRBD2. The junction had 7 bases not matched to a gene; V was cut back by 1 base and J by 5 bases. Germline values: CDR1 KGHDR, CDR2 SFDVKD. The length of the CDR3 is 17 residues. The DNA for the CDR3 is TGTGCCACCAGTGATTTCCTTCTAGCGGGAGGGCCGGAGACCCAGTACTTC. It translates to CATSDFLLAGGPETQYF.

The V and J genes are TRBV4-2 and TRBJ1-5; unclear D gene. From germline, CDR1 is LGHNA and CDR2 YNFKEQ. The CDR3 contains 14 residues. The germline V and J ends were trimmed by 1 base and 0 bases, with 4 bases remaining between them. For the CDR3, the DNA is TGTGCCAGCAGCCAAGGACATAGCAATCAGCCCCAGCATTTT. Protein sequence: CASSQGHSNQPQHF.

This clone was recorded once. V gene TRBV19 combines with J gene TRBJ2-1; D may be TRBD2 (6 bases). The CDR3 runs to 13 residues. Trimming removed 6 bases at V and 0 bases at J, with 6 bases between. The V gene's germline CDR1 is LNHDA and CDR2 SQIVND (reference sequence). CDR3 in DNA: TGTGCCAGTAGCGGGAGCTCCTACAATGAGCAGTTCTTC. As protein: CASSGSSYNEQFF.

This chain links TRBV7-9 with TRBJ2-7, with 12 bases that match TRBD2. Germline V gene lookup returns CDR1 SEHNR and CDR2 FQNEAQ (reference sequence). V gave up 9 bases and J gave up 12 bases; unmatched junction bases: 6. This CDR3 is 11 amino acids long. Here the CDR3 DNA reads TGTGCCAGTATCCTAGCGGGAGGGCTGTACTTC. Translation gives CASILAGGLYF.